These 22 T cell receptor beta chains originate from one sample sequenced in a study of blood T cells in healthy people across ages. Next came a second PCR, run for about 7 to 12 cycles, which used a sample-barcoded 5' primer along with a J-beta primer mix. Each CDR3 protein is one row after TCRdb ran MiXCR on the 5' RACE reads. The sample carries almost 1 million distinct CDR3 sequences, just over 50% recorded once. Source material: blood. These receptors all come from a woman aged 60-70 years in good health.

This clonotype was recorded a few times. The chain is built from TRBV7-9 and TRBJ2-7; 9 positions match TRBD1. The CDR3 has 14 residues. J was trimmed by 3 bases and V by 4 bases; bases with no gene match: 4. Looked up from germline, CDR1 is SEHNR and CDR2 is FQNEAQ (reference sequence). CDR3 bases: TGTGCCAGCAGCTCCACGACAGGGGGCTACGAGCAGTACTTC. This translates into CASSSTTGGYEQYF. Full variable domain (missing parts from reference TRBV7-9 and TRBJ2-7): DTGVSQNPRHKITKRGQNVTFRCDPISEHNRLYWYRQTLGQGPEFLTYFQNEAQLEKSRLLSDRFSAERPKGSFSTLEIQRTEQGDSAMYLCASSSTTGGYEQYFGPGTRLTVT.

V is TRBV7-9 and J is TRBJ2-4; D not resolved. V was clipped by 2 bases and J by 5 bases, with 13 bases between them. Germline loops: CDR1 SEHNR, CDR2 FQNEAQ (reference sequence). There are 15 residues in the CDR3. Here the CDR3 DNA reads TGTGCCAGCAGCTTAAACGAGGATTTCGAAAACATTCAGTACTTC. Translated, it gives CASSLNEDFENIQYF.

The chain links TRBV6-5 to TRBJ2-1, with D unresolved. Germline-derived CDR1 and CDR2 are MNHEY and SVGAGI. V gave up 2 bases and J gave up 6 bases, with 8 bases separating them. The CDR3 has 13 amino acids. The CDR3 spells CASSYPLANEQFF. CDR3 coding DNA: TGTGCCAGCAGTTACCCCTTAGCCAATGAGCAGTTCTTC.

This clonotype showed up many times. A much larger clone lies one base from this, so it may be a read error. The chain has TRBV4-1 and TRBJ2-5; 7 bases are shared with TRBD2. This CDR3 contains 15 residues. With 1 base clipped from V and 5 bases from J, the junction kept 7 bases outside the gene matches. The germline V gene has CDR1 MGHRA and CDR2 YSYEKL. DNA of the CDR3: TGCGCCAGCAGCCAAGGAAGCTGGGGAGGGGAGACCCAGTACTTC. It specifies CASSQGSWGGETQYF.

This rearrangement joins TRBV7-9 to TRBJ2-3; D remains unclear. Germline assignment: CDR1 SEHNR and CDR2 FQNEAQ (reference sequence). V shed 3 bases and J shed 0 bases, with 13 bases lying between them. The CDR3 loop spans 16 amino acids. The CDR3 DNA reads TGTGCCAGCAGCTTTCTTATTCTTGGTAGCACAGATACGCAGTATTTT. As protein: CASSFLILGSTDTQYF.

The chain carries TRBV2 and TRBJ2-3; TRBD2 aligns across 15 bases. The ends lost 6 bases at V and 1 base at J; junction bases unmatched: 11. The germline CDR1 and CDR2 sequences are SNHLY and FYNNEI. CDR3 length: 19 residues. The CDR3 here is CASRYRGTSGRIRTDTQYF. The CDR3 DNA sequence: TGTGCCAGCAGGTACAGGGGGACTAGCGGGAGGATCCGCACAGATACGCAGTATTTT.

This chain joins TRBV4-2 and TRBJ2-5; a weak D match, TRBD2 (6 bases). The CDR3 has 14 residues. Germline loops: CDR1 LGHNA, CDR2 YNFKEQ. V was clipped by 4 bases and J by 5 bases, with 14 bases between them. The CDR3 coding sequence is TGTGCCAGCAGCCCGGGAGACGGTTGGGAGACCCAGTACTTC. This sequence encodes CASSPGDGWETQYF.

The chain carries TRBV15 and TRBJ2-7, with 7 bases identical to TRBD1. Unmatched junction bases numbered 9, after V lost 0 bases and J lost 1 base. This CDR3 is 17 amino acids long. Germline assignment: CDR1 LNHNV and CDR2 YYDKDF (reference sequence). The CDR3 region is CATSRDQGTVRSYEQYF. In nucleotides, the CDR3 is TGTGCCACCAGCAGAGATCAGGGGACAGTTAGATCCTACGAGCAGTACTTC.

V usage is TRBV11-2 and J usage is TRBJ2-7; D gene ambiguous. Trimming shortened V by 7 bases and J by 6 bases, and 19 bases separated the two germline ends. There are 14 residues in the CDR3. Germline lookup yields CDR1 SGHAT and CDR2 FQNNGV. The CDR3 sequence is CASTIEVNSLEQYF. The CDR3 region has the DNA TGTGCCAGCACCATTGAGGTTAACTCTCTCGAGCAGTACTTC. Combining the CDR3 with reference TRBV11-2 and TRBJ2-7 gives the whole variable domain EAGVAQSPRYKIIEKRQSVAFWCNPISGHATLYWYQQILGQGPKLLIQFQNNGVVDDSQLPKDRFSAERLKGVDSTLKIQPAKLEDSAVYLCASTIEVNSLEQYFGPGTRLTVT.

J is TRBJ2-3 and V is TRBV27; TRBD2 is a possible D gene (5 bases). Germline-derived CDR1 and CDR2 are MNHEY and SMNVEV (reference sequence). V was pared by 10 bases and J by 6 bases, with 14 bases between. The CDR3 loop spans 12 amino acids. CDR3 loop: CATYRAGDTQYF. The CDR3 bases are TGTGCCACTTATAGGGCGGGTGATACGCAGTATTTT.

V is TRBV12-3 or TRBV12-4 and J is TRBJ2-1; D possibly corresponds to TRBD2 (7 bases). There are 17 residues in the CDR3. V was shortened by 5 bases and J by 3 bases, with 20 bases between the two germline ends. CDR3 nucleotide sequence: TGTGCCAGCAGTGGTTCGGTAGGGGGGGTGAGCTACAATGAGCAGTTCTTC. It encodes CASSGSVGGVSYNEQFF.

V and J are TRBV29-1 and TRBJ2-3; D is unclear. Trimming stripped 6 bases from V and 4 bases from J, with 8 bases between. This CDR3 spans 11 amino acids. Germline V CDR1 and CDR2: SQVTM, ANQGSEA. CDR3 bases: TGCAGCGTGGCCGCGGCAGATACGCAGTATTTT. This translates into CSVAAADTQYF.

The count of this clonotype is one. The genes are TRBV18 and TRBJ1-2; TRBD1 is a possible D gene (5 bases). This CDR3 comprises 16 residues. The germline V gene has CDR1 KGHSH and CDR2 LQKENI. The germline V and J ends were trimmed by 3 bases and 4 bases, with 18 bases remaining between them. CDR3 DNA sequence: TGTGCCAGCTCACCGGACAACGGCCTCGTAGGCTATGGCTACACCTTC. Protein product: CASSPDNGLVGYGYTF.

The chain uses TRBV27 and TRBJ2-7, with TRBD2 matching 8 bases. The CDR3 is made up of 16 amino acids. Germline values: CDR1 MNHEY, CDR2 SMNVEV (reference sequence). The V gene end was trimmed by 5 bases and the J gene end by 2 bases; junction bases not matched to a gene: 11. The CDR3 reads CASSLRGGSGTYEQYF. The CDR3 DNA reads as TGTGCCAGCAGTCTACGTGGGGGTAGCGGGACCTACGAGCAGTACTTC.

The chain has TRBV5-1 and TRBJ2-1, with a weak D call TRBD2 (5 bases). CDR3 size: 16 residues. V gave up 4 bases and J gave up 5 bases, with 19 bases separating them. CDR1 and CDR2 (germline): SGHRS, YFSETQ. The CDR3 DNA follows: TGCGCCAGCAGCCCGTGGACTGCACCTACTCACAATGAGCAGTTCTTC. Its protein is CASSPWTAPTHNEQFF.

The rearrangement links TRBV5-4 to TRBJ1-4; D gene unclear. V was shortened by 4 bases and J by 0 bases, with 10 bases between the two germline ends. Per germline, CDR1 SGHNT and CDR2 YYREEE (reference sequence). The CDR3 loop spans 15 amino acids. CDR3: CASSPESATNEKLFF. In nucleotides, the CDR3 is TGTGCCAGCAGCCCGGAGTCTGCAACTAATGAAAAACTGTTTTTT.

This clonotype appeared once. A junction end diverges from the germline sequence, so it may reflect a read error. V and J are TRBV9 and TRBJ2-7, with a possible D match to TRBD2 (5 bases). Germline CDR1 SGDLS, CDR2 YYNGEE. The CDR3 length is 14 residues. CDR3 DNA sequence: TGTGCCAGCCGCGTAGGAGTGGGAGCTCACGAGCAGTACTTC. Encoded protein: CASRVGVGAHEQYF.

This clonotype has more than one count but fewer than ten. The chain links TRBV10-3 to TRBJ1-2; no definite D call. The V end lost 10 bases, the J end lost 2 bases, and 20 bases lay between the germline ends. In germline, CDR1 is ENHRY, CDR2 SYGVKD. This CDR3 is 15 amino acids long. The CDR3 DNA follows: TGTGCCACCCGGAGTTGGGAAATTGAGAACTATGGCTACACCTTC. Translating it yields CATRSWEIENYGYTF.

This clonotype was seen a handful of times. The gene calls are TRBV6-2 or TRBV6-3 and TRBJ2-3, with 7 bases aligning to TRBD2. The trim removed 1 base at V and 5 bases at J, leaving 9 bases unmatched. Germline CDR1 MNHEY, CDR2 SVGEGT. CDR3 length equals 16 residues. The CDR3 region has the DNA TGTGCCAGCAGTTACTTGTCGGGAGGTGGTAAAGATACGCAGTATTTT. Its translation is CASSYLSGGGKDTQYF.

This clonotype was detected a few times. V is TRBV18 and J is TRBJ2-4; D is possibly TRBD2 (5 bases). Germline-derived CDR1 and CDR2 are KGHSH and LQKENI. The CDR3 covers 16 residues. V was cut by 6 bases and J by 1 base, with 16 bases left in between. Here the CDR3 DNA reads TGTGCCAGCTCGCCCCCGGTGGTAGCGGCCAAAAACATTCAGTACTTC. It translates to CASSPPVVAAKNIQYF.

The J gene is TRBJ1-6, the V gene TRBV6-5; no clear D. The germline V and J ends were trimmed by 7 bases and 7 bases, with 14 bases remaining between them. The CDR3 is 14 residues long. Germline CDR1 MNHEY, CDR2 SVGAGI. The CDR3 loop is CASTPGRSNSPLHF. Written as DNA, the CDR3 is TGTGCCAGCACCCCCGGCAGGAGCAATTCACCCCTCCACTTT.

The chain uses TRBV27 and TRBJ2-7, with D possibly matching TRBD2 (5 bases). This CDR3 has 16 amino acids. Germline CDR1 and CDR2: MNHEY and SMNVEV (reference sequence). Trimming cost V 5 bases and J 0 bases, with 17 bases left between them. The CDR3 nucleotides read TGTGCCAGCAGTCAACTCGGGGAGCGCAGCTCCTACGAGCAGTACTTC. This sequence encodes CASSQLGERSSYEQYF.